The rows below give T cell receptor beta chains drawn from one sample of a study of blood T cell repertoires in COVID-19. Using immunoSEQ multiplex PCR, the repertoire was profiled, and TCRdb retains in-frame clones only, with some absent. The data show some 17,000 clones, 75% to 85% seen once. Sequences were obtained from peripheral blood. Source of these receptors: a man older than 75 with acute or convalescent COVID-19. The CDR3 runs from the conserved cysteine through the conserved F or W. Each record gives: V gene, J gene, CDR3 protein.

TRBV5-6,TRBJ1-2,CASSSWDRPNYGYTF
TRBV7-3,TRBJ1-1,CASSKSGENTEAFF
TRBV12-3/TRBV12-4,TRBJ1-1,CASSDRGEAFF
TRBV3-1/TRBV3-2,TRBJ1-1,CASRAGRLGTEAFF
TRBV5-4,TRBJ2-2,CASSPGKDTGELFF
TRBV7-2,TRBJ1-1,CASIISGGNTEAFF
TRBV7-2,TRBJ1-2,CASSPDREYYGYTF
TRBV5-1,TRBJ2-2,CASSSSGTSGTGELFF
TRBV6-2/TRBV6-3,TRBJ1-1,CASSYRALDRGGEAFF
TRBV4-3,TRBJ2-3,CASSQGVGGRDTQYF
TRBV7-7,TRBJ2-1,CASSPGAATEPYNEQFF
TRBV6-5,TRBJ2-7,CASTPALGATYEQYF
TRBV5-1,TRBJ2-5,CASSLEKGQIQETQYF